This T cell receptor (beta chain) was sequenced in a study of cytomegalovirus exposure and HLA in healthy donors. The data were produced by immunoSEQ multiplex PCR, yet TCRdb's version contains in-frame clones alone and is incomplete. The sample shows 200,000 to 250,000 clones, 80% to 90% of them seen only once. While the first cohort had 600 to 800 subjects, the donors belonged to the separate validation cohort of over a hundred subjects. Looked up from germline, CDR1 is SNHLY and CDR2 is FYNNEI. The length of the CDR3 is 15 residues. The V gene end was trimmed by 7 bases and the J gene end by 4 bases; junction bases not matched to a gene: 6. Study-wide findings and caveats: As confirmed in vitro, a few CMV-associated chains were specific for CMV antigens.

In regard to this clone: Its antigen is unidentified.

This TCR derives from a man between 18 and 29 years old in good health and CMV-seronegative. Sample: PBMCs. The V gene is TRBV2, the J gene TRBJ1-5; 11 bases agree with TRBD1. The CDR3 region is CASIGDRGSNQPQHF. The CDR3 coding sequence is TGTGCCAGCATAGGGGACAGGGGGTCTAATCAGCCCCAGCATTTT.